These 17 T cell receptor beta chains were all obtained from the same sample, sequenced in a study of identical twins. TCRdb processed the 5' RACE reads anew with MiXCR; each CDR3 protein has one entry. The data show roughly 540,000 distinct CDR3 sequences, 20% to 25% seen once. These data also formed part of another study, on T cells expressing NK-cell markers.

The sample consisted of CD4+ T cells sorted from blood. These TCRs come from a woman under 30 in good health.

The chain combines TRBV7-2 with TRBJ1-1, with TRBD1 matching 7 bases. Trimming took 4 bases from V and 11 from J; bases not matched to a gene: 7. The CDR3 loop spans 12 amino acids. Germline V lookup: CDR1 SGHTA, CDR2 FQGNSA. The CDR3 loop is CASSWGGQTAFF. The CDR3 DNA sequence: TGTGCCAGCAGCTGGGGGGGACAGACGGCTTTCTTT.

V gene TRBV2 combines with J gene TRBJ1-2; no clear D gene. Trimming took 3 bases from V and 4 from J, leaving 6 bases between them. The CDR3 totals 12 residues. CDR1 and CDR2 (germline): SNHLY, FYNNEI. DNA for the CDR3: TGTGCCAGCAGTGAGAGGGTCTATGGCTACACCTTC. It yields the protein CASSERVYGYTF.

This clonotype came up a few times. The chain combines TRBV5-6 with TRBJ2-2, with D perhaps assigned TRBD1 or TRBD2 (5 bases each). Germline V CDR1 and CDR2: SGHDT, YYEEEE. The germline V and J ends were trimmed by 6 bases and 6 bases, with 12 bases remaining between them. The CDR3 runs 13 residues. The CDR3 DNA is TGTGCCAGCACTTTTTGGGGACCCGGGGAGCTGTTTTTT. Amino acid sequence: CASTFWGPGELFF.

The V and J genes are TRBV7-2 and TRBJ2-1, with 15 bases that match TRBD2. J lost 1 base, V lost 5 bases, and 3 bases had no gene match. This CDR3 region has 17 residues. The V gene's germline CDR1 is SGHTA and CDR2 FQGNSA. CDR3 loop: CASSIGTSGRSYNEQFF. The CDR3 nucleotides read TGTGCCAGCAGCATCGGGACTAGCGGGAGGTCCTACAATGAGCAGTTCTTC.

The V call is TRBV20-1, the J call TRBJ2-1; D assignment may be TRBD1 or TRBD2 (5 bases each). Trimming cost V 6 bases and J 8 bases, with 14 bases left between them. The CDR3 has 12 residues. CDR1 and CDR2 (germline): DFQATT, SNEGSKA (reference sequence). The CDR3 reads CSAYTLGDEQFF. In DNA form, the CDR3 reads TGCAGTGCCTACACCCTGGGGGATGAGCAGTTCTTC.

The chain uses TRBV3-1 and TRBJ2-7; 9 nucleotides align to TRBD1. CDR3 length: 14 residues. V was clipped by 4 bases and J by 5 bases; unmatched bases: 6. Germline assignment: CDR1 LGHDT and CDR2 YNNKEL (reference sequence). The CDR3 DNA reads TGTGCCAGCAGCCCTCCGGGACAGGGAAACGAGCAGTACTTC. It yields the protein CASSPPGQGNEQYF.

The CDR3 region has the DNA TGTGCCAGCAGTGCCGTTGAAAAACTGTTTTTT. Translation: CASSAVEKLFF. The chain links TRBV6-2 or TRBV6-3 to TRBJ1-4; D unresolved. V was trimmed by 5 bases and J by 7 bases, leaving 5 bases between them. The CDR3 is 11 amino acids. CDR1 and CDR2 from the germline V gene are MNHEY and SVGEGT.

This clonotype appeared a few times. The chain joins TRBV20-1 to TRBJ2-1; 8 nucleotides match TRBD2. Germline CDR1 reads DFQATT; CDR2 reads SNEGSKA (reference sequence). The V gene end was trimmed by 5 bases and the J gene end by 0 bases; junction bases not matched to a gene: 6. CDR3 length: 15 residues. This CDR3 is CSALTSDNSYNEQFF. Written as DNA, the CDR3 is TGCAGTGCTCTGACTAGCGATAACTCCTACAATGAGCAGTTCTTC.

The rearrangement links TRBV30 to TRBJ1-1; D ambiguous. The V end was cut by 3 bases, the J end by 1 base, with 9 bases between. Looked up from germline, CDR1 is GTSNPN and CDR2 is SVGIG (reference sequence). The CDR3 runs to 13 residues. The CDR3 nucleotides read TGTGCCTGGAGGATGGTAGGGAACACTGAAGCTTTCTTT. Protein sequence: CAWRMVGNTEAFF.

This clonotype was counted once. V gene TRBV6-1 combines with J gene TRBJ2-2; D may correspond to TRBD1 or TRBD2 (5 bases each). V lost 4 bases and J 5 bases, leaving 17 bases between the germline ends. This CDR3 contains 16 residues. CDR1 and CDR2 from the germline V gene are MNHNS and SASEGT. This chain's CDR3 is CASSGSKGTPTGELFF. CDR3 DNA sequence: TGTGCCAGCAGTGGGTCTAAAGGGACCCCAACCGGGGAGCTGTTTTTT.

This clonotype was recorded many times. V and J are TRBV5-1 and TRBJ1-4; D not resolved. Trimming left V 2 bases short and J 8 bases short, with 19 bases between. The germline gives CDR1 SGHRS, CDR2 YFSETQ. CDR3 length: 16 residues. The chain's CDR3 is CASSLGPKTPGEKLFF. CDR3 bases: TGCGCCAGCAGCTTAGGGCCAAAAACACCGGGGGAAAAACTGTTTTTT.

The chain recombines TRBV29-1 with TRBJ2-1, with D unclear. The CDR3 runs 12 residues. The ends were cut back, 7 bases at V and 9 bases at J, with 16 bases in the middle. The V gene's germline CDR1 is SQVTM and CDR2 ANQGSEA. CDR3 coding DNA: TGCAGCGGGGCTTTCCGCATGAGTGAGCAGTTCTTC. Its translation: CSGAFRMSEQFF.

Only a few counts were recorded for this clonotype. The chain couples TRBV3-1 to TRBJ1-5, with no clear D. This CDR3 region has 11 residues. V lost 4 bases to trimming and J lost 4 bases, with 2 bases between them. Per the germline V gene, CDR1 is LGHDT and CDR2 is YNNKEL (reference sequence). The CDR3 loop is CASSPNQPQHF. The CDR3 nucleotides are TGTGCCAGCAGCCCGAATCAGCCCCAGCATTTT.

This clonotype was found a few times. The V and J genes are TRBV29-1 and TRBJ2-5, with unresolved D. Trimming stripped 3 bases from V and 2 bases from J, with 7 bases between. This CDR3 has 12 residues. CDR1 and CDR2 from the germline V gene are SQVTM and ANQGSEA. The CDR3 coding sequence is TGCAGCGTTGATTCCAGACAAGAGACCCAGTACTTC. It is translated as CSVDSRQETQYF.

There are a few counts of this clonotype. Here the CDR3 DNA reads TGCAGTGCTCAATCCAGTAGCGGGAGAGACCCCTACGAGCAGTACTTC. Its protein product is CSAQSSSGRDPYEQYF. J is TRBJ2-7 and V is TRBV20-1; 9 bases are shared with TRBD2. Trimming removed 5 bases from V and 2 bases from J; junction bases left unmatched: 13. Germline assignment: CDR1 DFQATT and CDR2 SNEGSKA (reference sequence). This CDR3 has 16 residues.

In this sample, this clonotype turned up a few times. This chain joins TRBV20-1 and TRBJ1-6; the D gene is possibly TRBD1 (6 bases). Germline CDR1 and CDR2: DFQATT and SNEGSKA (reference sequence). With 2 bases removed from V and 8 bases from J, the gap between germline ends came to 16 bases. The CDR3 is 15 residues long. The CDR3 DNA sequence: TGCAGTGCTAGAATCTCGGGACACCTTGATTCACCCCTCCACTTT. Its translation: CSARISGHLDSPLHF.

The chain employs TRBV20-1 and TRBJ2-1; a possible D gene is TRBD2 (5 bases). Looked up from germline, CDR1 is DFQATT and CDR2 is SNEGSKA (reference sequence). The CDR3 is made up of 16 amino acids. V was shortened by 6 bases and J by 0 bases, with 18 bases between the two germline ends. CDR3 loop: CSASNPFGSSYNEQFF. In DNA, the CDR3 is TGCAGTGCATCAAACCCCTTTGGGAGCTCCTACAATGAGCAGTTCTTC.